Included here is one TCR beta chain sequence, with context. PCR was performed using 60 Vbeta and 13 Jbeta primers. TCRdb's table, derived via immunoSEQ multiplex PCR, lists solely in-frame clones and lacks some. The repertoire table contains 150,000 to 200,000 clones. This CDR3 region has 17 residues. J lost 5 bases, V lost 2 bases, and 13 bases had no gene match. Per the germline V gene, CDR1 is MNHEY and CDR2 is SMNVEV (reference sequence). The data belong to a study of cytomegalovirus exposure and HLA in healthy donors. The gene calls are TRBV27 and TRBJ1-2; TRBD1 agrees at 8 bases. Input material: PBMCs. This sequence originates from a boy aged 5-17 years in good health and CMV-seronegative. The CDR3 region has the DNA TGTGCCAGCAGTTTAACCCCCGCGACAGGGGCTGGTTATGGCTACACCTTC. Translated, it gives CASSLTPATGAGYGYTF.